The sequence of this TCR beta chain was determined in a study of blood T cells in healthy people across ages. Study findings and constraints: TCR beta diversity correlated strongly with naive T cell percentage.

This clonotype was observed a few times. What it binds is unknown. A second about 6 to 12 cycle PCR used barcoded and J-beta primers. TCRdb itself ran the 5' RACE reads through MiXCR, one entry per CDR3 protein. This repertoire shows fewer than 2,000,000 distinct CDR3 sequences, approximately 39% found once; its top ten account for 23%. The CDR3 covers 15 residues. Germline V CDR1 and CDR2: SGHTA, FQGNSA. V gave up 5 bases and J gave up 3 bases; unmatched junction bases: 9. Sequencing was performed on blood. The sequence was collected from a human donor in good health. The V gene is TRBV7-2, the J gene TRBJ1-2, with 7 bases that match TRBD1. The CDR3 here is CASSRDTGAYYGYTF. CDR3 DNA: TGTGCCAGCAGCCGAGATACAGGGGCATACTATGGCTACACCTTC. The variable domain in full, with the rest retrieved from reference TRBV7-2 and TRBJ1-2, is GAGVSQSPSNKVTEKGKDVELRCDPISGHTALYWYRQSLGQGLEFLIYFQGNSAPDKSGLPSDRFSAERTGGSVSTLTIQRTQQEDSAVYLCASSRDTGAYYGYTFGSGTRLTVV.